A single T cell receptor (beta chain) is shown here with its context. Its antigen is currently unknown. The data were taken from a study of early T cells in non-severe SARS-CoV-2 infection. MiXCR, applied by TCRdb to the 5' RACE reads, yields one record per CDR3 protein. The sample records 76,000 or so distinct CDR3 sequences, over 9% being singletons. Per the germline V gene, CDR1 is SGHVS and CDR2 is FNYEAQ. This CDR3 is 16 amino acids long. Trimming removed 5 bases from V and 5 bases from J; junction bases left unmatched: 10. Study outcomes and limitations: VDJdb-based matching was biased toward anti-spike CD8 responses and missed private and CD4 specificities.

The clonotype was recovered from an adult who was a healthcare worker with PCR-confirmed SARS-CoV-2 infection or an uninfected control (not recorded which). The sample was whole blood. The chain joins TRBV7-6 to TRBJ2-2; 8 nucleotides line up with TRBD2. CDR3 sequence reads: CASSPSAGGQTGELFF. The CDR3 nucleotides are TGTGCCAGCAGCCCCTCGGCGGGGGGCCAGACCGGGGAGCTGTTTTTT.